This T cell receptor (beta chain) originates from a study of CD8 T cells in ankylosing spondylitis. Regarding the study as a whole: Reactive arthritis synovial fluid and blood were previously reported to contain some motif variants. Disease-linked clones bore a CD8+ phenotype, appearing relatively rarely in peripheral blood. The clones that were linked to disease were reported to be significantly enriched in matched synovial fluid samples from ankylosing spondylitis patients. A TCR beta motif made of fewer than 10 highly homologous variants seemed typical of ankylosing spondylitis blood.

Quantitative 5'-RACE was performed with molecular barcodes, and it yielded the TCR beta libraries. From the 5' RACE reads, TCRdb called clonotypes with MiXCR, one entry per CDR3 protein. The repertoire holds roughly 350,000 distinct CDR3 sequences, roughly 8% seen once, with approximately 14% in the top ten. The CDR3 is 14 amino acids. Trimming removed 1 base at V and 3 bases at J, with 7 bases between. This clonotype was picked up many times. Its antigen is as yet unknown. The TCR was taken from a male donor with ankylosing spondylitis. Input material: blood, either unsorted or a sorted T cell fraction (not recorded which). The V gene is TRBV12-3 or TRBV12-4, the J gene TRBJ1-5, with D unresolved. CDR3 amino acids: CASSLGGHNQPQHF. CDR3 DNA sequence: TGTGCCAGCAGTTTAGGAGGCCACAATCAGCCCCAGCATTTT.